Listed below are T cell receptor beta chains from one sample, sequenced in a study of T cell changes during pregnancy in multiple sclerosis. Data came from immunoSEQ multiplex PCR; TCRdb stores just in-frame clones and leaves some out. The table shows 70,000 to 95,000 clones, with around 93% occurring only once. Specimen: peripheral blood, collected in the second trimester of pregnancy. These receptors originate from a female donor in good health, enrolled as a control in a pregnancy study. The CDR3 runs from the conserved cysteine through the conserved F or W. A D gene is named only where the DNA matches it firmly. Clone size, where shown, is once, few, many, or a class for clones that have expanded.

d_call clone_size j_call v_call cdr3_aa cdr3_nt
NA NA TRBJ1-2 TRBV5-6 CASSPTGGSWGYTF TGTGCCAGCAGCCCTACTGGGGGGTCGTGGGGCTACACCTTC
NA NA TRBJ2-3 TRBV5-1 CASSPNQGGPDTQYF TGCGCCAGCAGCCCAAACCAGGGGGGTCCAGATACGCAGTATTTT
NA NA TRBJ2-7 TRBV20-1 CSAMQGGEQYF TGCAGTGCTATGCAGGGGGGCGAGCAGTACTTC
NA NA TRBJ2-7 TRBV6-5 CASSYAREQYF TGTGCCAGCAGTTACGCTAGGGAGCAGTACTTC
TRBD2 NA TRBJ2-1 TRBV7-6 CASSLLGGGAYEQFF TGTGCCAGCAGCTTACTTGGCGGGGGGGCGTATGAGCAGTTCTTC
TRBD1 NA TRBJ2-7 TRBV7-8 CASSFSGTGNEQYF TGTGCCAGCAGCTTTTCCGGGACAGGGAACGAGCAGTACTTC
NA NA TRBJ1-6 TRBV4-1 CASSQSGDSPLHF TGCGCCAGCAGCCAATCGGGGGATTCACCCCTCCACTTT
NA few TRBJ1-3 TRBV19 CASSTGQRNTIYF TGTGCCAGTAGTACTGGACAGCGAAACACCATATATTTT
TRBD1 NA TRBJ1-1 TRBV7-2 CASSLATGDTEAFF TGTGCCAGCAGCTTAGCGACAGGGGATACTGAAGCTTTCTTT
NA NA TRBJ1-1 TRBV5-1 CASSANPATDEAFF TGCGCCAGCAGCGCCAACCCAGCCACAGATGAAGCTTTCTTT
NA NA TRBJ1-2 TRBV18 CASSPGTLLSYGYTF TGTGCCAGCTCACCCGGGACTCTATTATCTTATGGCTACACCTTC
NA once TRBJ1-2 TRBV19 CASRQQRVGPYGYTF TGTGCCAGCAGACAACAGAGGGTCGGCCCCTATGGCTACACCTTC
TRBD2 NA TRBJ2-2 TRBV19 CASRERTSGGELFF TGTGCCAGTAGGGAACGGACTAGCGGCGGGGAGCTGTTTTTT
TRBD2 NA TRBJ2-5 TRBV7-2 CASSLVSSGGWETQYF TGTGCCAGCAGCTTAGTGTCTAGCGGGGGCTGGGAGACCCAGTACTTC
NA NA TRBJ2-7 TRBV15 CATSRDLASAARPYEQYF TGTGCCACCAGCAGGGATTTAGCGTCCGCGGCCAGACCCTACGAGCAGTACTTC
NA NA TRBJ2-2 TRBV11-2 CASSFGNTGELFF TGTGCCAGCAGCTTCGGGAACACCGGGGAGCTGTTTTTT
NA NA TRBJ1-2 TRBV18 CASSLAGRDEGGYTF TGTGCCAGCTCACTCGCCGGACGCGACGAGGGTGGCTACACCTTC
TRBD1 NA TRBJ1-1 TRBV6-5 CASSYGGGQGNTEAFF TGTGCCAGCAGTTACGGGGGGGGACAGGGGAACACTGAAGCTTTCTTT
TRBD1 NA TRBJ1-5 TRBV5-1 CASSSGQGGNQPQHF TGCGCCAGCAGCTCGGGACAGGGGGGGAATCAGCCCCAGCATTTT
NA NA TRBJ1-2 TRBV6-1 CASSGGTLGGYTF TGTGCCAGCAGTGGGGGGACTCTGGGAGGCTACACCTTC
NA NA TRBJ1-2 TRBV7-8 CASSPQGGHYGYTF TGTGCCAGCAGCCCCCAGGGTGGCCACTATGGCTACACCTTC
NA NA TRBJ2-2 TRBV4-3 CASSQVPGGTGELFF TGCGCCAGCAGCCAAGTTCCCGGGGGCACCGGGGAGCTGTTTTTT
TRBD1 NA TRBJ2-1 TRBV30 CAWGDRVAYNEQFF TGTGCCTGGGGGGACAGGGTCGCGTACAATGAGCAGTTCTTC
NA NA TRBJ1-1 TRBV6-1 CASSEKARQGYESTEAFF TGTGCCAGCAGTGAAAAGGCGAGGCAGGGTTATGAGTCCACTGAAGCTTTCTTT
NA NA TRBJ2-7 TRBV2 CASSEPFTVYEQYF TGTGCCAGCAGTGAGCCATTTACGGTATACGAGCAGTACTTC
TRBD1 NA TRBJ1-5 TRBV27 CASSRQGGGFSNQPQHF TGTGCCAGCAGCCGACAGGGGGGGGGCTTTAGCAATCAGCCCCAGCATTTT
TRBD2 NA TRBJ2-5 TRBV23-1 CASSQPLSGAGGRREETQYF TGCGCCAGCAGTCAACCCCTGAGTGGAGCGGGGGGCCGCCGGGAAGAGACCCAGTACTTC
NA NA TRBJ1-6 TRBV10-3 CAIRGSGLRNSPLHF TGTGCCATCAGGGGTTCGGGTCTCCGAAATTCACCCCTCCACTTT
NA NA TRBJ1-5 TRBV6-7 CASSYPPGYSNQPQHF TGTGCCAGCAGTTACCCCCCCGGGTATAGCAATCAGCCCCAGCATTTT
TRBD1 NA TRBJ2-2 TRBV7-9 CASSPRGGRGQNTGELFF TGTGCCAGCAGCCCAAGAGGGGGAAGGGGGCAGAACACCGGGGAGCTGTTTTTT
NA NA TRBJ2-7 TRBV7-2 CASSFSFKRGSEQYF TGTGCCAGCAGCTTTAGTTTTAAACGGGGGTCCGAGCAGTACTTC
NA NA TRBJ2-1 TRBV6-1 CASSEILAGISDNEQFF TGTGCCAGCAGTGAAATTTTGGCAGGGATCTCCGACAATGAGCAGTTCTTC
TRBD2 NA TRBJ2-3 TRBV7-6 CASSLEAGRADTQYF TGTGCCAGCAGCTTAGAAGCGGGGAGGGCAGATACGCAGTATTTT
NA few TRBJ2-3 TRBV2 CASYMEDTQYF TGTGCCAGCTATATGGAGGATACGCAGTATTTT
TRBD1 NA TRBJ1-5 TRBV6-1 CASRELRDRGRRDNQPQHF TGTGCCAGCAGGGAACTACGGGACAGGGGGCGGAGGGACAATCAGCCCCAGCATTTT
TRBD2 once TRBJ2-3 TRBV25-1 CASSDPPPGAGGKDTQYF TGTGCCAGCAGTGATCCGCCCCCCGGGGCGGGGGGGAAAGATACGCAGTATTTT
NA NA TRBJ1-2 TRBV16 CASSQSHTGGYTF TGTGCCAGCAGCCAATCTCATACGGGTGGCTACACCTTC
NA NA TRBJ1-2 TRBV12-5 CASGLFAGGYTF TGTGCTAGTGGTTTATTTGCGGGTGGCTACACCTTC
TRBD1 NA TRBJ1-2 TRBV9 CASSGTGTGDYGYTF TGTGCCAGCAGCGGGACCGGGACAGGAGACTATGGCTACACCTTC
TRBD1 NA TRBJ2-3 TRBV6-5 CASSYDRDRGPDTQYF TGTGCCAGCAGTTACGACCGAGACAGGGGGCCAGATACGCAGTATTTT
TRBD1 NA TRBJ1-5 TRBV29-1 CSVRTGGQPQHF TGCAGCGTTAGGACAGGGGGCCAGCCCCAGCATTTT
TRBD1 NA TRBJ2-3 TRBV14 CASSHLTGVGQYF TGTGCCAGCAGCCACCTTACAGGGGTCGGGCAGTATTTT
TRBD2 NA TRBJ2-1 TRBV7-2 CASSKYSGTITPNEQFF TGTGCCAGCAGCAAATATTCCGGGACTATCACTCCCAATGAGCAGTTCTTC
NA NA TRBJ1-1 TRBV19 CASSIYSAEGTEAFF TGTGCCAGTAGTATCTATTCTGCGGAGGGCACTGAAGCTTTCTTT
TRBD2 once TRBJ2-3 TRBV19 CASSFLAGVDTQYF TGTGCCAGTAGTTTCCTAGCGGGGGTGGATACGCAGTATTTT
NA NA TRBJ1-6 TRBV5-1 CASSLDRNNSPLHF TGCGCCAGCAGCTTGGACAGGAATAATTCACCCCTCCACTTT